These 7 T cell receptor beta chains were all obtained from the same sample, sequenced in a study of low-dose radiotherapy and immunotherapy resistance in tumors. The time point was: before trial treatment. Alpha- and beta-chain coverage of first-strand cDNA came from TRAV- and TRBV-specific primers. TCR amplification involved 20 PCR cycles with a constant-region primer and V-primer adapter. In TCRdb, the reads were re-called with MiXCR into one record per CDR3 protein. This sample has tens of thousands of distinct CDR3 sequences; 26% occur once, and the top ten carry roughly 7%. The source was PBMCs, collected before treatment. The source is a male donor with rectosigmoid adenocarcinoma.

There are many counts of this clonotype. This chain connects TRBV6-5 to TRBJ2-1, with 12 bases aligning to TRBD2. Per germline, CDR1 MNHEY and CDR2 SVGAGI. V lost 0 bases to trimming and J lost 4 bases; unmatched junction nucleotides: 4. This CDR3 is built from 17 residues. The CDR3 nucleotides read TGTGCCAGCAGTTACTCGCTAGCGGGGGGGAGGTACAATGAGCAGTTCTTC. Amino acid sequence: CASSYSLAGGRYNEQFF.

The sample holds many counts of this clonotype. The V and J genes are TRBV12-3 or TRBV12-4 and TRBJ2-7; perhaps TRBD2 as D (6 bases). V lost 4 bases, J lost 0 bases, and 19 bases lay in between. This CDR3 is 17 amino acids long. The CDR3 protein is CASSSPWGDAHSYEQYF. CDR3 in DNA: TGTGCCAGCAGTTCCCCGTGGGGGGACGCCCACTCCTACGAGCAGTACTTC.

This clonotype was counted many times. The gene calls are TRBV3-1 and TRBJ1-1; 7 bases align to TRBD1. CDR1 LGHDT and CDR2 YNNKEL come from the germline V gene (reference sequence). CDR3 size: 13 residues. V dropped 7 bases and J dropped 2; count of bases not matched to a gene: 4. CDR3 loop: CASIGTANTEAFF. DNA for the CDR3: TGTGCCAGCATCGGGACAGCAAACACTGAAGCTTTCTTT. The full variable domain, with the rest looked up from reference TRBV3-1 and TRBJ1-1, is DTAVSQTPKYLVTQMGNDKSIKCEQNLGHDTMYWYKQDSKKFLKIMFSYNNKELIINETVPNRFSPKSPDKAHLNLHINSLELGDSAVYFCASIGTANTEAFFGQGTRLTVV.

This clonotype was observed many times. This chain uses TRBV6-2 or TRBV6-3 with TRBJ2-2; 13 bases fit TRBD2. Per the germline V gene, CDR1 is MNHEY and CDR2 is SVGEGT. The CDR3 spans 17 residues. J was trimmed by 6 bases and V by 6 bases; bases with no gene match: 10. The CDR3 sequence is CASRLGLAGPGAGELFF. The CDR3 DNA reads as TGTGCCAGCAGATTGGGACTAGCGGGACCCGGAGCCGGGGAGCTGTTTTTT.

Ten or more counts support this clonotype. CDR3 DNA sequence: TGCAGTGCTAAAGTAATAGCGGGAGGTATAGGGGATGAGCAGTTCTTC. It encodes CSAKVIAGGIGDEQFF. The chain employs TRBV20-1 and TRBJ2-1; 10 bases match TRBD2. With V trimmed by 4 bases and J by 8 bases, 14 bases remained unmatched. The CDR3 covers 16 residues. CDR1 is DFQATT and CDR2 is SNEGSKA in the germline V gene (reference sequence).

This clonotype was recorded a few times. This chain uses TRBV5-1 with TRBJ2-3, with TRBD2 as a possible D gene (6 bases). Trimming cost V 5 bases and J 0 bases, with 13 bases left between them. The CDR3 is made up of 15 amino acids. In germline, CDR1 is SGHRS, CDR2 YFSETQ. The CDR3 DNA follows: TGCGCCAGCAGGGGGTCTAGCGAGAGCACAGATACGCAGTATTTT. Its translation is CASRGSSESTDTQYF.

This clonotype showed up many times. The V gene is TRBV12-3 or TRBV12-4, the J gene TRBJ2-3; 7 bases line up with TRBD1. The J segment lost 0 bases and the V segment lost 6 bases, leaving 15 bases of the junction unmatched. CDR3 length: 18 residues. For the CDR3, the DNA is TGTGCCAGCAGCCCACTCGGGACAGTGGGCTTTAGCACAGATACGCAGTATTTT. It yields the protein CASSPLGTVGFSTDTQYF.